This T cell receptor beta chain was recovered during a study of identical twins. This clonotype appeared a few times. With 6 bases removed from V and 7 bases from J, the gap between germline ends came to 9 bases. The CDR3 spans 12 residues. The germline CDR1 and CDR2 sequences are SNHLY and FYNNEI. MiXCR, applied by TCRdb to the 5' RACE reads, yields one record per CDR3 protein. The table records under 500,000 distinct CDR3 sequences, roughly an eighth of them present only once. These same data were also listed under a study on yellow fever vaccine responses in identical twins.

The clonotype originates from a young woman in good health. Sequencing was performed on CD4+ T cells sorted from blood. The chain has TRBV2 and TRBJ2-2; D is undetermined. This CDR3 reads CASRPWGGELFF. CDR3 in DNA: TGTGCCAGCAGACCCTGGGGCGGGGAGCTGTTTTTT.